A selection of T cell receptor beta chains follows, all from one sample in a study of blood T cell repertoires in COVID-19. Libraries were prepared by immunoSEQ multiplex PCR; TCRdb keeps only in-frame clonotypes and omits some of them. The profile shows 130,000 to 150,000 clones, about 80% of them singletons. The sample taken for sequencing was peripheral blood. The receptors here all came from an elderly woman with acute or convalescent COVID-19. The CDR3 runs from the conserved cysteine through the conserved F or W. D genes are given only for firm matches. Where a row states a size, it is once, few, many or the class of an expanded clone; other rows omit it.

TRBD1 | TRBJ2-7 | TRBV3-1/TRBV3-2 | . | CASSLPGQGAPEQYF | TGTGCCAGCAGCCTCCCGGGACAGGGGGCCCCCGAGCAGTACTTC
TRBD1 | TRBJ1-2 | TRBV2 | . | CASSGQGASGYTF | TGTGCCAGCAGTGGACAGGGGGCTAGTGGCTACACCTTC
. | TRBJ2-1 | TRBV9 | . | CASSFPQGSWSYNEQFF | TGTGCCAGCAGCTTCCCTCAGGGGTCATGGTCCTACAATGAGCAGTTCTTC
. | TRBJ2-6 | TRBV19 | many | CASSIQGSGANVLTF | TGTGCCAGTAGTATACAGGGGTCTGGGGCCAACGTCCTGACTTTC
. | TRBJ1-2 | TRBV7-2 | . | CASSSPRWGDGYTF | TGTGCCAGCAGCTCCCCACGGTGGGGGGATGGCTACACCTTC
. | TRBJ1-4 | TRBV30 | . | CASLGGGEEKLFF | TGTGCCTCCCTCGGGGGGGGAGAGGAAAAACTGTTTTTT
TRBD1 | TRBJ1-3 | TRBV3-1/TRBV3-2 | few | CASSQGRGTGGNTIYF | TGTGCCAGCAGCCAAGGAAGGGGGACAGGGGGAAACACCATATATTTT
. | TRBJ2-1 | TRBV9 | . | CASNRGLSNEQFF | TGTGCCAGCAACCGAGGACTTTCCAATGAGCAGTTCTTC
TRBD2 | TRBJ2-7 | TRBV19 | . | CASSLLAGGGEQYF | TGTGCCAGTAGTTTACTAGCGGGGGGCGGGGAGCAGTACTTC
TRBD1 | TRBJ2-1 | TRBV19 | . | CASTRTGEIDEQFF | TGTGCCAGTACCAGGACAGGGGAGATTGATGAGCAGTTCTTC
. | TRBJ1-1 | TRBV4-1 | once | CASSHSGGGGTEAFF | TGCGCCAGCAGCCACTCCGGTGGGGGGGGCACTGAAGCTTTCTTT
. | TRBJ1-5 | TRBV30 | few | CAWSEGGGQPQHF | TGTGCCTGGAGCGAGGGAGGGGGTCAGCCCCAGCATTTT
TRBD1 | TRBJ1-2 | TRBV6-5 | . | CASSQDRVGGYTF | TGTGCCAGCAGCCAAGACAGGGTCGGTGGCTACACCTTC
TRBD1 | TRBJ2-3 | TRBV25-1 | . | CASSGTGGADTQYF | TGTGCCAGCAGTGGGACAGGGGGCGCAGATACGCAGTATTTT
. | TRBJ1-3 | TRBV7-8 | . | CASSLTTPRSSGNTIYF | TGTGCCAGCAGCTTAACCACCCCCCGGAGCTCTGGAAACACCATATATTTT
TRBD1 | TRBJ1-5 | TRBV19 | . | CASSIRDRGGEQPQHF | TGTGCCAGTAGTATTAGGGACAGGGGAGGAGAGCAGCCCCAGCATTTT
. | TRBJ1-5 | TRBV9 | . | CASSAGATENQPQHF | TGTGCCAGCAGCGCAGGGGCGACAGAAAATCAGCCCCAGCATTTT
. | TRBJ2-1 | TRBV11-2 | . | CASSLDGGTGDEQFF | TGTGCCAGCAGCTTAGACGGAGGGACGGGCGATGAGCAGTTCTTC
. | TRBJ1-1 | TRBV19 | . | CASRAGGSDTEAFF | TGTGCCAGTAGGGCGGGGGGATCCGACACTGAAGCTTTCTTT
TRBD1 | TRBJ2-2 | TRBV5-1 | . | CASSSPGQGAGTGELFF | TGCGCCAGCAGCAGCCCGGGACAGGGGGCTGGGACCGGGGAGCTGTTTTTT
. | TRBJ1-6 | TRBV27 | once | CASSFSGRRVNNSPLHF | TGTGCCAGCAGTTTTAGCGGGAGAAGGGTAAACAATTCACCCCTCCACTTT
. | TRBJ1-1 | TRBV5-4 | . | CASSTGQNTEAFF | TGTGCCAGCAGCACGGGACAGAACACTGAAGCTTTCTTT
. | TRBJ1-1 | TRBV10-3 | few | CAIRGGGEAFF | TGTGCCATCAGGGGCGGGGGAGAAGCTTTCTTT
TRBD2 | TRBJ2-1 | TRBV7-6 | . | CASSLDGGGAYNEQFF | TGTGCCAGCAGCTTAGACGGCGGGGGGGCCTACAATGAGCAGTTCTTC
. | TRBJ2-2 | TRBV7-2 | . | CASSSQGGTGELFF | TGTGCCAGCAGCTCCCAGGGGGGCACCGGGGAGCTGTTTTTT
. | TRBJ2-2 | TRBV5-1 | once | CASSTSGIWSGSGELFF | TGCGCCAGCAGCACCAGCGGTATCTGGTCTGGGAGCGGGGAGCTGTTTTTT
. | TRBJ2-1 | TRBV7-2 | . | CASSLGTPRVNEQFF | TGTGCCAGCAGCTTAGGGACTCCCCGGGTCAATGAGCAGTTCTTC
. | TRBJ1-5 | TRBV5-1 | . | CASSPGTSNQPQHF | TGCGCCAGCAGCCCCGGGACAAGTAATCAGCCCCAGCATTTT
. | TRBJ1-2 | TRBV18 | . | CASSPYPTDKEGYTF | TGTGCCAGCTCACCTTACCCGACGGACAAGGAAGGCTACACCTTC
TRBD2 | TRBJ2-1 | TRBV7-9 | . | CASTPEGLAGVEQFF | TGTGCCAGCACCCCAGAGGGGCTAGCGGGGGTTGAGCAGTTCTTC
TRBD2 | TRBJ2-2 | TRBV2 | few | CAGRQGGDGELFF | TGTGCCGGGAGGCAGGGAGGGGACGGGGAGCTGTTTTTT
TRBD1 | TRBJ2-3 | TRBV5-4 | . | CASSSDRGGADTQYF | TGTGCCAGCAGCTCCGACAGGGGGGGCGCAGATACGCAGTATTTT
TRBD1 | TRBJ1-2 | TRBV7-9 | . | CASSFLQGANYGYTF | TGTGCCAGCAGCTTTTTACAGGGGGCGAATTATGGCTACACCTTC
TRBD1 | TRBJ1-2 | TRBV6-5 | . | CASSWGDSGGYGYTF | TGTGCCAGCAGTTGGGGGGACAGCGGGGGGTATGGCTACACCTTC
. | TRBJ2-7 | TRBV30 | . | CAWSRRGNEQYF | TGTGCCTGGAGCAGGCGGGGCAACGAGCAGTACTTC
. | TRBJ1-1 | TRBV6-5 | few | CASSRPSVVTEAFF | TGTGCCAGCAGTCGCCCCTCAGTGGTCACTGAAGCTTTCTTT
. | TRBJ1-2 | TRBV7-9 | . | CASSFARQDGYTF | TGTGCCAGCAGCTTTGCGAGACAGGATGGCTACACCTTC
TRBD1 | TRBJ1-6 | TRBV4-1 | once | CASSLGTGYNSPLHF | TGCGCCAGCAGTCTTGGGACAGGGTATAATTCACCCCTCCACTTT
. | TRBJ2-3 | TRBV7-9 | . | CASSRGTDTQYF | TGTGCCAGCAGTCGAGGTACAGATACGCAGTATTTT
. | TRBJ1-4 | TRBV5-4 | once | CASSLGVVEKLFF | TGTGCCAGCAGCTTGGGCGTCGTTGAAAAACTGTTTTTT
TRBD1 | TRBJ2-1 | TRBV19 | . | CASSRDRGMREQFF | TGTGCCAGTAGTAGGGACAGGGGGATGAGGGAGCAGTTCTTC
. | TRBJ1-2 | TRBV25-1 | . | CASSDTSEELNYGYTF | TGTGCCAGCAGTGACACCAGCGAGGAATTGAACTATGGCTACACCTTC
TRBD1 | TRBJ1-2 | TRBV6-5 | . | CASRDRGIILYGYTF | TGTGCCAGCAGAGACAGGGGCATTATTTTGTATGGCTACACCTTC
TRBD1 | TRBJ1-5 | TRBV6-2/TRBV6-3 | . | CASSYSTGKKDQPQHF | TGTGCCAGCAGTTACTCGACAGGGAAAAAGGATCAGCCCCAGCATTTT
. | TRBJ2-7 | TRBV5-5 | . | CASSLEWAEQYF | TGTGCCAGCAGCTTGGAGTGGGCCGAGCAGTACTTC